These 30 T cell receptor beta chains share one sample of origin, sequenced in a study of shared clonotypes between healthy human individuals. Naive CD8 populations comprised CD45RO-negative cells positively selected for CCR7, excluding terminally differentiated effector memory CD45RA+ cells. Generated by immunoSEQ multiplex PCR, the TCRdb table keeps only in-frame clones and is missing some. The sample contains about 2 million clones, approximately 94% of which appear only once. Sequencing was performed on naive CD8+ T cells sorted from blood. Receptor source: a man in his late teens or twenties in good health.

The CDR3 is CASTFEGAYEQYF. For the CDR3, the DNA is TGTGCCAGCACCTTTGAGGGAGCCTACGAGCAGTACTTC. The chain couples TRBV13 to TRBJ2-7, with D possibly being TRBD2 (5 bases). Germline CDR1 reads PRHDT; CDR2 reads FYEKMQ (reference sequence). The CDR3 is 13 residues long. Trimming pared 7 bases from V and 2 bases from J, leaving 12 bases between. The complete variable domain, with remaining parts taken from reference TRBV13 and TRBJ2-7, reads AAGVIQSPRHLIKEKRETATLKCYPIPRHDTVYWYQQGPGQDPQFLISFYEKMQSDKGSIPDRFSAQQFSDYHSELNMSSLELGDSALYFCASTFEGAYEQYFGPGTRLTVT.

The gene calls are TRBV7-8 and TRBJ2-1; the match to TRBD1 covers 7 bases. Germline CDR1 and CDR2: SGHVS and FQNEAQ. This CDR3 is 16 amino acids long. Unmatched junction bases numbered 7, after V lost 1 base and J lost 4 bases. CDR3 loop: CASSLGPGQQYNEQFF. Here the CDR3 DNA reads TGTGCCAGCAGCTTAGGTCCGGGACAGCAGTACAATGAGCAGTTCTTC.

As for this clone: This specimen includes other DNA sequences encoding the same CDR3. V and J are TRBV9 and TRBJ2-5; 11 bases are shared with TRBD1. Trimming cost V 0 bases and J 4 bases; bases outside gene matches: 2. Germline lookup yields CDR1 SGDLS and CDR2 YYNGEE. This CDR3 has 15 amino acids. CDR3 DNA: TGTGCCAGCAGCGTAGGTGGGACAGGGGGAGAGACCCAGTACTTC. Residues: CASSVGGTGGETQYF.

The CDR3 nucleotides are TGTGCCATCAGTGAGACCATCAATGAGCAGTTCTTC. It specifies CAISETINEQFF. This chain links TRBV10-3 with TRBJ2-1; no reliable D call. The CDR3 extends over 12 amino acids. CDR1 and CDR2 from the germline V gene are ENHRY and SYGVKD. V lost 2 bases, J lost 6 bases, and 5 bases lay in between.

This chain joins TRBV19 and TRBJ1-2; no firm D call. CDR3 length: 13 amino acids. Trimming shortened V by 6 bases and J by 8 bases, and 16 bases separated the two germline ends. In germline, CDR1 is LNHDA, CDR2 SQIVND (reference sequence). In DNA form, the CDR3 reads TGTGCCAGTAGCGCTAGTGGGGATGGCGGCTACACCTTC. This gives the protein CASSASGDGGYTF.

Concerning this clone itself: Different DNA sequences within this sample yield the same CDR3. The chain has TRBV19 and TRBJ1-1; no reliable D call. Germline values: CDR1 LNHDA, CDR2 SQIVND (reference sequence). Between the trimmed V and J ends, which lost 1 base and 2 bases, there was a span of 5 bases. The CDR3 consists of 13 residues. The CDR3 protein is CASSIALNTEAFF. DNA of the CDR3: TGTGCCAGTAGTATAGCACTAAACACTGAAGCTTTCTTT.

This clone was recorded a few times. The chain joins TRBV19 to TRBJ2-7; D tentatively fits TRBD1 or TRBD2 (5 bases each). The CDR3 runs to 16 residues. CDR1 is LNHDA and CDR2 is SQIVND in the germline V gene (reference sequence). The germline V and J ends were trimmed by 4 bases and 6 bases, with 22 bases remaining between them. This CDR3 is CASSTLGAGTGSEQYF. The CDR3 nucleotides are TGTGCCAGTAGTACCCTCGGCGCCGGGACGGGTAGCGAGCAGTACTTC.

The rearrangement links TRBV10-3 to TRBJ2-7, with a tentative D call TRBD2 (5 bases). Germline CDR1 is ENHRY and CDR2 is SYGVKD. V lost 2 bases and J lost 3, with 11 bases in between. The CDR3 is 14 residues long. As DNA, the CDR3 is TGTGCCATCAGTGAGCCGGGTAGCGACTACGAGCAGTACTTC. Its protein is CAISEPGSDYEQYF.

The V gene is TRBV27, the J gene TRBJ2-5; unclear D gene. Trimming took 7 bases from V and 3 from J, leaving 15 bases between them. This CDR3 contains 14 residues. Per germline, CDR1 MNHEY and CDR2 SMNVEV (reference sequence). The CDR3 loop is CASIKQLIKETQYF. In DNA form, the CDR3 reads TGTGCCAGCATCAAACAGCTAATAAAAGAGACCCAGTACTTC.

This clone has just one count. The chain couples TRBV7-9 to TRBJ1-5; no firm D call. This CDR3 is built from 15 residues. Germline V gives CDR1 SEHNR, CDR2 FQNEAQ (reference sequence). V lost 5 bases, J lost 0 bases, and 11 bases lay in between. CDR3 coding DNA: TGTGCCAGCAGCAAAGACGGAGATAGCAATCAGCCCCAGCATTTT. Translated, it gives CASSKDGDSNQPQHF.

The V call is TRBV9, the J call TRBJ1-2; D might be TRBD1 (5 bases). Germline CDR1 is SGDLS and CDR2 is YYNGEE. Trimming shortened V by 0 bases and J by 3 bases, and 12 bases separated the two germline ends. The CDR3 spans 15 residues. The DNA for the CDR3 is TGTGCCAGCAGCGTAGGAGGGGTCTTCGACTATGGCTACACCTTC. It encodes CASSVGGVFDYGYTF.

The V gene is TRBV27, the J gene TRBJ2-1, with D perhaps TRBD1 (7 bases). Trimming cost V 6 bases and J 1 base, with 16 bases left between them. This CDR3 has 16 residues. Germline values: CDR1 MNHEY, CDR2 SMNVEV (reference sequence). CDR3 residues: CASSARSGGSYNEQFF. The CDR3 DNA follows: TGTGCCAGCAGCGCTAGATCAGGGGGGTCCTACAATGAGCAGTTCTTC.

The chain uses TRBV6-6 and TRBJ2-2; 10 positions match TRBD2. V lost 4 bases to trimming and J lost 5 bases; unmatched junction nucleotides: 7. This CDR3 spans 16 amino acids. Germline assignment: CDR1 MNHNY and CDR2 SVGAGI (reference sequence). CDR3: CASSLPSGGGTGELFF. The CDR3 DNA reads TGTGCCAGCAGTTTACCTAGCGGGGGCGGGACCGGGGAGCTGTTTTTT.

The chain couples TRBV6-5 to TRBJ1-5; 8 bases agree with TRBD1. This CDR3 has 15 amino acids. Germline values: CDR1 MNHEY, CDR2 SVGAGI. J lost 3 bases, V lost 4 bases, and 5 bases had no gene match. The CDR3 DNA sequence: TGTGCCAGCAGTTTAGGGACAGGTGACAATCAGCCCCAGCATTTT. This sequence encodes CASSLGTGDNQPQHF.

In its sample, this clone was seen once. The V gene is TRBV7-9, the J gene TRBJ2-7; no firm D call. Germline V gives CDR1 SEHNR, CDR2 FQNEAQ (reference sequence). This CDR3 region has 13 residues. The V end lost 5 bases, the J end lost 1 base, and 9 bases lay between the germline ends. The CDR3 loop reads CASSQAMSYEQYF. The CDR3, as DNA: TGTGCCAGCAGCCAAGCCATGTCCTACGAGCAGTACTTC.

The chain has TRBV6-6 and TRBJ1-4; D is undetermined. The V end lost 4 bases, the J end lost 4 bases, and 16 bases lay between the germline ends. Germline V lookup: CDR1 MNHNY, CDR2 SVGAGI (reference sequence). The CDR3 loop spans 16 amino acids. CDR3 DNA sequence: TGTGCCAGCAGTTCTCCAGAGTGGGCGCTTAATGAAAAACTGTTTTTT. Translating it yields CASSSPEWALNEKLFF.

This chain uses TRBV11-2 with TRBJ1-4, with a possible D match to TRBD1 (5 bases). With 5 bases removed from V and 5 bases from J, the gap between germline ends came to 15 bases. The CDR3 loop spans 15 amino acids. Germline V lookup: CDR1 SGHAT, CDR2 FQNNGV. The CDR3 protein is CASSPVTAPNEKLFF. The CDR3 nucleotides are TGTGCCAGCAGCCCGGTGACAGCTCCAAATGAAAAACTGTTTTTT.

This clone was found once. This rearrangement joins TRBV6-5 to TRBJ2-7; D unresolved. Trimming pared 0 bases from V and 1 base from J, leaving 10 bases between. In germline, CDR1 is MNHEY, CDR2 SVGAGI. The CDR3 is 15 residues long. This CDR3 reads CASSYSNWASYEQYF. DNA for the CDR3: TGTGCCAGCAGTTACTCGAATTGGGCTTCCTACGAGCAGTACTTC.

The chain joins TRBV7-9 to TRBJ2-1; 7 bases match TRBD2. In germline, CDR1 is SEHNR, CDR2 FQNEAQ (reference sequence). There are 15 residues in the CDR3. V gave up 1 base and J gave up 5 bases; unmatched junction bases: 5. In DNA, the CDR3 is TGTGCCAGCAGCTTAGGGGCTAGCGGACACAATGAGCAGTTCTTC. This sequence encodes CASSLGASGHNEQFF. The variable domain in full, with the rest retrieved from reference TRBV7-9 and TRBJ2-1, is DTGVSQNPRHKITKRGQNVTFRCDPISEHNRLYWYRQTLGQGPEFLTYFQNEAQLEKSRLLSDRFSAERPKGSFSTLEIQRTEQGDSAMYLCASSLGASGHNEQFFGPGTRLTVL.

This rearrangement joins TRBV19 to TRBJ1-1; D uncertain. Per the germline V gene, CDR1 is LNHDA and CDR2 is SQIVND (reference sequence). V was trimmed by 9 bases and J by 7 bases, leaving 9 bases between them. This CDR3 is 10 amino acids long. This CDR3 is CASGMYEAFF. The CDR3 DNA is TGTGCCAGCGGAATGTATGAAGCTTTCTTT.

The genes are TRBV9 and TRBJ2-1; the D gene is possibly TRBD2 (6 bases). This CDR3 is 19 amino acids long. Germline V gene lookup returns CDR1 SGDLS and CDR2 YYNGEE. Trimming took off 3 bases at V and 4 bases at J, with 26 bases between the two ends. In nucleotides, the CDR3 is TGTGCCAGCAGCGCCCCCCCGGCGGGGACTGAGTGGGGTTACAATGAGCAGTTCTTC. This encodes CASSAPPAGTEWGYNEQFF. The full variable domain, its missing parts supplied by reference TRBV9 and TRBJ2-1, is DSGVTQTPKHLITATGQRVTLRCSPRSGDLSVYWYQQSLDQGLQFLIQYYNGEERAKGNILERFSAQQFPDLHSELNLSSLELGDSALYFCASSAPPAGTEWGYNEQFFGPGTRLTVL.

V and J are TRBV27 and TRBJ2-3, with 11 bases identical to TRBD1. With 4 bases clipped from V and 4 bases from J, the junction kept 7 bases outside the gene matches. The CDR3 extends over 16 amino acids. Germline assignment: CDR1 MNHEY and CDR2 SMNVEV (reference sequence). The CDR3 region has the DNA TGTGCCAGCAGTTCGGTGAGGACAGGGGGCCCAGATACGCAGTATTTT. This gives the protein CASSSVRTGGPDTQYF.

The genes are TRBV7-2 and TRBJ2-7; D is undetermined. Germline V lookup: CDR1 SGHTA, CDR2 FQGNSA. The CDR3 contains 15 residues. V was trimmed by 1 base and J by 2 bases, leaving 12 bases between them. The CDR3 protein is CASSLEPFDTYEQYF. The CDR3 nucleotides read TGTGCCAGCAGCTTAGAACCATTCGATACCTACGAGCAGTACTTC.

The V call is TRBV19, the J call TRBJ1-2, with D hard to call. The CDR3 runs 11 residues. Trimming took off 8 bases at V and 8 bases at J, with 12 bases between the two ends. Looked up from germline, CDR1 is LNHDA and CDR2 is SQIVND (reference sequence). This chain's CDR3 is CASGEGYGYTF. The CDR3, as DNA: TGTGCCAGTGGGGAGGGTTACGGCTACACCTTC.

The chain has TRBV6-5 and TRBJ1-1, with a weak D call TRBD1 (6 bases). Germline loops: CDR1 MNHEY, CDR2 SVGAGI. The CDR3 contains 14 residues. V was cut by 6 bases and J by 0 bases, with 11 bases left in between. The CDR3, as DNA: TGTGCCAGCAGCACAGGACAGATGAACACTGAAGCTTTCTTT. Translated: CASSTGQMNTEAFF.

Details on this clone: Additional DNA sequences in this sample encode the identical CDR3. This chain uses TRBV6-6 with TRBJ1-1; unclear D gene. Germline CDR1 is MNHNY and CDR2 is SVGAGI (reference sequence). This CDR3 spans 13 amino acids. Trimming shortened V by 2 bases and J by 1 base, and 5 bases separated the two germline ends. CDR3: CASSYGTNTEAFF. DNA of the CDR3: TGTGCCAGCAGTTACGGAACGAACACTGAAGCTTTCTTT.

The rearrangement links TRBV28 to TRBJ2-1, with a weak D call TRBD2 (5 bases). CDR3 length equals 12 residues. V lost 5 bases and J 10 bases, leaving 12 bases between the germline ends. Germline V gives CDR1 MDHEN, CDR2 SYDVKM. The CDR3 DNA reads TGTGCCAGCAGTCTAGCCGGCTGGGAGCAGTTCTTC. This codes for CASSLAGWEQFF.

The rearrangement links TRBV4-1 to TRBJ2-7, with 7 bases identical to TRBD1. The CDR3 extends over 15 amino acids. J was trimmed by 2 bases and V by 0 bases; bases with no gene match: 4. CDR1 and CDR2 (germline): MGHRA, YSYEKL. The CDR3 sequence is CASSQETGNPYEQYF. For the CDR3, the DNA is TGCGCCAGCAGCCAAGAGACAGGGAACCCCTACGAGCAGTACTTC.

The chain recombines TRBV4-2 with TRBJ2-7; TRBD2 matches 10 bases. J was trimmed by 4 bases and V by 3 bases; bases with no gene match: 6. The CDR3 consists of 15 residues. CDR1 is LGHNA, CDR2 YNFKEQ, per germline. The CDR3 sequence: CASSHQRGGFYEQYF. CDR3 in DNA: TGTGCCAGCAGCCACCAGCGGGGGGGGTTTTACGAGCAGTACTTC.

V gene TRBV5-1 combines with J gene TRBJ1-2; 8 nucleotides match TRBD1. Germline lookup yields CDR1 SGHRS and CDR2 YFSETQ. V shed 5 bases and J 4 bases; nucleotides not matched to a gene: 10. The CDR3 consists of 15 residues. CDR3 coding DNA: TGCGCCAGCAGACCTGCTAGGACAGGGAGCTATGGCTACACCTTC. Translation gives CASRPARTGSYGYTF.